This TCR beta chain was observed in a study of blood T cell repertoires in COVID-19. Study in general: The origin of the acute and convalescent COVID-19 samples was the United States, Italy and Spain. The analysed material was cDNA or gDNA that came from T cells, B-cell-depleted T cells, or PBMCs.

TCRdb's copy holds only in-frame clones and misses some; the assay was immunoSEQ multiplex PCR. The data contain 350,000 to 450,000 clones, about 88% of them singletons. CDR3 length: 13 amino acids. Germline CDR1 is MNHEY and CDR2 is SVGAGI. V lost 2 bases, J lost 11 bases, and 7 bases stayed unmatched. Material for sequencing was PBMCs or T cells enriched from blood (not recorded which). This clonotype originated in a woman aged 18-29 years who had been exposed to COVID-19. V usage is TRBV6-5 and J usage is TRBJ1-2, with 8 nucleotides matching TRBD1. The CDR3 reads CASSYRQGTEYTF. As DNA, the CDR3 is TGTGCCAGCAGTTACAGACAGGGGACTGAGTACACCTTC.